The present T cell receptor (beta chain) was sequenced within a study of T-cell reconstitution after alpha-beta-depleted transplantation in children. Study-level findings and limits: Diversity of TCRbeta at day 60 was high in some patients, arising from surviving recipient T cells and thymic progenitors. Reportedly, alpha-beta T cells present about two months post-transplant originated from several hundred expanded clones of graft origin.

A word on this clonotype: The antigen remains unidentified.

Preparing the TCRbeta library involved the use of unique molecular identifiers. TCRdb re-derived calls from the PCR reads in MiXCR, one entry per CDR3 protein. The data contain 45,000 to 55,000 distinct CDR3 sequences, 5% to 6.5% of them seen just once; the ten biggest clones take up under 35%. Trimming left V 0 bases short and J 1 base short, with 3 bases between. The CDR3 totals 14 residues. Germline V gene data show CDR1 as KGHDR and CDR2 as SFDVKD. The sample was PBMCs, mostly from graft donor cells, taken 60 days after TCRalphabeta/CD19-depleted stem cell transplant. The V call is TRBV24-1, the J call TRBJ1-5; D not certain. The sequence was obtained from a female patient aged 2-15 years who had a stem cell transplant for aplastic anemia, so the T cells may come from the graft donor. The DNA of the CDR3 is TGTGCCACCAGTGATTTGGCCAGCAATCAGCCCCAGCATTTT. Its translation: CATSDLASNQPQHF.